A single sample is the source of the 3 T cell receptor beta chains below, sequenced in a study of blood T cell repertoires in COVID-19. Measured with immunoSEQ multiplex PCR; TCRdb has only the in-frame clones, and not every one. The sample lists 200,000 or so clones, around 84% occurring once. Source material: peripheral blood. Receptors originate from a human donor in a cohort sampled during active COVID-19.

This rearrangement joins TRBV10-3 to TRBJ1-2; D perhaps matches TRBD1 (5 bases). Deletions cut 6 bases from V and 7 bases from J, with 9 bases between. The CDR3 is made up of 11 amino acids. Germline V gene lookup returns CDR1 ENHRY and CDR2 SYGVKD. The chain's CDR3 is CAIRAGSGYTF. The CDR3 DNA follows: TGTGCCATCAGAGCAGGGTCTGGCTACACCTTC.

This chain links TRBV6-1 with TRBJ1-1; TRBD1 might be the D (5 bases). With 1 base removed from V and 10 bases from J, the gap between germline ends came to 16 bases. The length of the CDR3 is 14 residues. The germline gives CDR1 MNHNS, CDR2 SASEGT. The CDR3 coding sequence is TGTGCCAGCAGTGAAGAAGGGGTCGGACGATTAGCTTTCTTT. Translating it yields CASSEEGVGRLAFF.

This clone has at least ten counts. V usage is TRBV6-4 and J usage is TRBJ1-1; no firm D call. Between the trimmed V and J ends, which lost 6 bases and 1 base, there was a span of 12 bases. The germline V gene encodes CDR1 MRHNA and CDR2 SNTAGT. The CDR3 loop spans 14 amino acids. CDR3 coding DNA: TGTGCCAGCAGCTCCAATCCGGGGAACACTGAAGCTTTCTTT. It yields the protein CASSSNPGNTEAFF.